The sequence of this T cell receptor (beta chain) was determined in a study of T-cell memory formation after mild COVID-19. At the level of the study: TCR clusters showed largely donor specificity.

Trimming pared 7 bases from V and 5 bases from J, leaving 17 bases between. This CDR3 is 14 amino acids long. After 5'RACE with constant-segment primers, TCR alpha and TCR beta cDNA libraries carrying sample barcodes and UMIs were obtained. From the 5' RACE reads, TCRdb called clonotypes with MiXCR, one entry per CDR3 protein. Of roughly 600,000 distinct CDR3 sequences detected, more than 15% appear once; the ten largest clones hold 12%. Concerning this clonotype: What it binds is unknown.

Study-level results: Among CD4+ contracting clones, most were CM and EM, and CD8+ ones EMRA. While clones contracting from day 15 to 85 were balanced between CD4 and CD8, later expanders leaned CD4+.

The source material was PBMCs or a T cell subset sorted from them (not recorded which). The TCR comes from an adult woman who had mild COVID-19 (a few samples of this study predate the infection). Cell type and time point are not known. The rearrangement joins TRBV12-3 or TRBV12-4 to TRBJ1-2; D remains ambiguous. CDR3 coding DNA: TGTGCCAGCACCCCGGCGGGCGCGGGGTATGGCTACACCTTC. The encoded protein is CASTPAGAGYGYTF.